The clone carrying this TCR beta chain was counted only a few times. Its antigen is currently unknown. V was pared by 11 bases and J by 5 bases, with 10 bases between. CDR3 length equals 11 residues. The data derive from a study of T cells in Graves' hyperthyroidism and ophthalmopathy. Study summary: Prior to any treatment, at the point of initial diagnosis, peripheral blood was collected. Study results and limitations: In simple terms, a model built on 13 V-J features told ophthalmopathy apart from stable hyperthyroidism.

Clinical symptoms, serum thyroxine, TRAb, thyroid ultrasound and orbital computed tomography informed diagnoses. The authors obtained PBMCs from more than 9.5 ml of fresh peripheral blood. There were TCR beta CDR3 regions amplified from RNA transcripts. TCR CDR3 regions were first amplified by RT-PCR with HTBI primers. A single record per CDR3 protein comes from TCRdb applying MiXCR to the multiplex PCR reads. The sample lists about 640,000 distinct CDR3 sequences; roughly 20% were seen once. V is TRBV12-3 or TRBV12-4 and J is TRBJ2-1; D gene unclear. The receptor's source is a man younger than 40 with Graves' ophthalmopathy. Material: blood. In nucleotides, the CDR3 is TGTGCCCGGCGACGGAACAATGAGCAGTTCTTC. Translating gives CARRRNNEQFF.